The clone carrying this TCR beta chain was counted at least ten times. Its matching antigen is unknown. The trim removed 2 bases at V and 7 bases at J, leaving 10 bases unmatched. The CDR3 runs to 16 residues. Germline-derived CDR1 and CDR2 are MGHRA and YSYEKL. The entry originates in a study of T cells in Graves' hyperthyroidism and ophthalmopathy. General study results and limits: Ophthalmopathy was model-predicted a median roughly 6.3 months pre-onset.

Newly diagnosed hyperthyroidism patients aged 18 to 65 years had disease lasting under 2 months. Any patient presenting with uncontrolled infection, other autoimmune disease, pregnancy or lactation was left out. The TCR beta CDR3 regions underwent amplification using RNA transcripts as the source. An initial round of RT-PCR targeting the TCR CDR3 relied on the HTBI primer set. MiXCR, applied by TCRdb to the multiplex PCR reads, yields one record per CDR3 protein. The sample includes approximately 330,000 distinct CDR3 sequences, 20% to 25% of them seen just once. V usage is TRBV4-1 and J usage is TRBJ2-1; TRBD2 aligns across 8 bases. The material sequenced was blood. The origin of this receptor is a woman aged 45-59 years with Graves' hyperthyroidism. The CDR3 reads CASSQLTSAQGNEQFF. The CDR3 DNA reads as TGCGCCAGCAGCCAACTGACTAGCGCACAAGGGAATGAGCAGTTCTTC.